The sequence of this T cell receptor (beta chain) was determined in a study of blood T cell repertoires in COVID-19. Background on the study: T cells, B-cell-depleted T cells, or PBMCs supplied cDNA or gDNA.

All enrollees were roughly 18 to 89 years old and from fewer than 25 US areas. Participants' own reports of clinical history determined their cohort assignment. Original handling: Nucleated cell counts were estimated from reference gene primer amplification. The data were produced by immunoSEQ multiplex PCR, yet TCRdb's version contains in-frame clones alone and is incomplete. The D gene and trimming were derived from the DNA, and the V and J assignments and clone size from that table. The sample shows some 300,000 clones, approximately 86% of them seen only once. Germline CDR1 reads GTSNPN; CDR2 reads SVGIG (reference sequence). This CDR3 is built from 15 residues. V was clipped by 2 bases and J by 1 base; unmatched bases: 5.

This clonotype originated in a young woman who had recovered from COVID-19. The sample consisted of PBMCs or T cells enriched from blood (not recorded which). This chain joins TRBV30 and TRBJ2-1; TRBD2 agrees at 7 bases. The CDR3 nucleotides read TGTGCCTGGAGTCCCGGGAGGACTTCCTACAATGAGCAGTTCTTC. It specifies CAWSPGRTSYNEQFF.